This TCR beta chain was observed in a study of shared clonotypes between healthy human individuals. Study observations and caveats: Naive subsets typically showed greater estimated richness than memory subsets.

V lost 5 bases and J lost 0; bases outside the gene matches: 5. CDR1 is SGHVS and CDR2 is FNYEAQ in the germline V gene. The CDR3 spans 15 residues. Clones were sequenced by immunoSEQ multiplex PCR, and TCRdb holds only the in-frame ones, with some missing. Of fewer than 350,000 clones in the sample, about nine tenths were seen once. As concerns this clone: Its antigen is undetermined.

The clonotype was recovered from a man younger than 35 in good health. The V gene is TRBV7-6, the J gene TRBJ2-3, with 7 bases that match TRBD2. Specimen: memory CD8+ T cells sorted from blood. The subset is: CD45RO+ cells pooled with CCR7-negative TemRA cells. CDR3 amino acids: CASSPFSGSTDTQYF. CDR3 nucleotides: TGTGCCAGCAGCCCCTTTAGCGGGAGCACAGATACGCAGTATTTT. Full variable domain (rest looked up from reference TRBV7-6 and TRBJ2-3): GAGVSQSPRYKVTKRGQDVALRCDPISGHVSLYWYRQALGQGPEFLTYFNYEAQQDKSGLPNDRFSAERPEGSISTLTIQRTEQRDSAMYRCASSPFSGSTDTQYFGPGTRLTVL.